The 20 T cell receptor beta chains below all came from one sample that was sequenced in a study of technical replicates of blood from a few donors. Repertoires were generated with immunoSEQ multiplex PCR, while TCRdb's copy carries only in-frame clones and drops some. The sample records 60,000 to 65,000 clones, about 88% being singletons. Sample: PBMCs. The receptor set was obtained from a human donor in good health. Some clones in this sample may be carry-over from other donors' samples.

The chain's CDR3 is CASTLMTSGGAADTQYF. The CDR3 nucleotides read TGCGCCAGCACTTTGATGACTAGCGGGGGGGCGGCAGATACGCAGTATTTT. The chain joins TRBV5-1 to TRBJ2-3, with 14 positions matching TRBD2. Germline lookup yields CDR1 SGHRS and CDR2 YFSETQ. The V gene end was trimmed by 6 bases and the J gene end by 4 bases; junction bases not matched to a gene: 10. CDR3 length: 17 residues.

The table lists this clone with a count of one. The chain recombines TRBV5-1 with TRBJ2-7, with 10 bases identical to TRBD1. With 3 bases clipped from V and 3 bases from J, the junction kept 3 bases outside the gene matches. Germline V CDR1 and CDR2: SGHRS, YFSETQ. The CDR3 runs 14 residues. CDR3 sequence reads: CASSWTGGSYEQYF. CDR3 DNA sequence: TGCGCCAGCAGCTGGACAGGGGGGAGCTACGAGCAGTACTTC.

By share, this clone counts as medium-sized (0.01 to 0.1%). This chain uses TRBV12-5 with TRBJ2-1, with TRBD2 matching 7 bases. Germline trimming cut 6 bases from V and 5 bases from J; bases unmatched to any gene: 7. The CDR3 spans 14 residues. Germline V lookup: CDR1 LGHNT, CDR2 FRNRAP. The CDR3 reads CASGLLRGDNEQFF. DNA for the CDR3: TGTGCTAGTGGCCTTCTCCGGGGGGACAATGAGCAGTTCTTC.

This chain joins TRBV2 and TRBJ2-3, with D possibly matching TRBD1 (5 bases). V gave up 2 bases and J gave up 3 bases, with 15 bases separating them. CDR1 SNHLY and CDR2 FYNNEI come from the germline V gene. CDR3 length: 16 amino acids. This CDR3 reads CASSESRLRVTDTQYF. The CDR3 DNA sequence: TGTGCCAGCAGTGAAAGTCGCCTCAGGGTAACAGATACGCAGTATTTT.

The rearrangement joins TRBV4-2 to TRBJ2-3; possible D gene TRBD2, 7 bases. The CDR3 spans 14 residues. Between the trimmed V and J ends, which lost 8 bases and 2 bases, there was a span of 14 bases. Germline CDR1 is LGHNA and CDR2 is YNFKEQ. The chain's CDR3 is CASRGGVDTDTQYF. DNA of the CDR3: TGTGCCAGCCGCGGGGGCGTAGACACAGATACGCAGTATTTT.

With respect to this clone: A read error is likely, as this CDR3 ends without the conserved phenylalanine or tryptophan. Because the CDR3's place on the DNA is in doubt, the DNA is left out and the CDR3 is given as listed by TCRdb. This chain uses TRBV6-6 with TRBJ2-6; the table's D gene call, TRBD1, was not cross checked with the DNA. Looked up from germline, CDR1 is MNHNY and CDR2 is SVGAGI (reference sequence). Ends included, the CDR3 has 8 residues. CDR3 protein: CASSPPGQ.

V is TRBV5-1 and J is TRBJ2-1; no firm D call. Trimming removed 4 bases at V and 2 bases at J, with 13 bases between. In germline, CDR1 is SGHRS, CDR2 YFSETQ. This CDR3 is 15 amino acids long. The DNA for the CDR3 is TGCGCCAGCAGCCCCCCGACTCCCACCTACAATGAGCAGTTCTTC. This encodes CASSPPTPTYNEQFF.

This clone was counted once. CDR3 coding DNA: TGTGCCAGCTCACCACCTTCCCAGGCCCAGGGGGGCTACACCTTC. Protein product: CASSPPSQAQGGYTF. This chain joins TRBV18 and TRBJ1-2, with D perhaps TRBD1 (6 bases). This CDR3 is 15 amino acids long. Germline CDR1 reads KGHSH; CDR2 reads LQKENI. Trimming took 0 bases from V and 8 from J, leaving 16 bases between them.

V gene TRBV11-1 combines with J gene TRBJ2-7, with D uncertain. The germline V and J ends were trimmed by 3 bases and 3 bases, with 9 bases remaining between them. The length of the CDR3 is 13 residues. CDR1 is SGHAT, CDR2 FQDESV, per germline (reference sequence). In DNA, the CDR3 is TGTGCCAGCAGCTTCAACAGTCTCTACGAGCAGTACTTC. This translates into CASSFNSLYEQYF.

V and J are TRBV7-8 and TRBJ2-5; 10 bases agree with TRBD2. V gave up 5 bases and J gave up 2 bases; unmatched junction bases: 8. Germline values: CDR1 SGHVS, CDR2 FQNEAQ. CDR3 length: 16 amino acids. CDR3 protein: CASSKTLAGPQETQYF. CDR3 sequence (DNA): TGTGCCAGCAGCAAAACACTAGCGGGGCCTCAAGAGACCCAGTACTTC.

V gene TRBV6-6 combines with J gene TRBJ2-7; D call uncertain. Germline CDR1 reads MNHNY; CDR2 reads SVGAGI (reference sequence). Trimming left V 8 bases short and J 2 bases short, with 16 bases between. The CDR3 runs 14 residues. CDR3 nucleotide sequence: TGTGCCAGCCAACCCGCCGCCGGTGCCTACGAGCAGTACTTC. Its translation is CASQPAAGAYEQYF.

The sample holds one count of this clone. The chain has TRBV7-2 and TRBJ2-7; D may be TRBD1 (5 bases). The CDR3 spans 15 residues. Between the trimmed V and J ends, which lost 4 bases and 0 bases, there was a span of 13 bases. Germline CDR1 SGHTA, CDR2 FQGNSA. The chain's CDR3 is CASSSPDKSSYEQYF. The CDR3 DNA sequence: TGTGCCAGCAGCTCCCCGGACAAGAGCTCCTACGAGCAGTACTTC.

The V call is TRBV5-4, the J call TRBJ1-4; 8 nucleotides line up with TRBD1. The CDR3 length is 15 residues. Trimming took 0 bases from V and 7 from J; bases not matched to a gene: 5. Looked up from germline, CDR1 is SGHNT and CDR2 is YYREEE (reference sequence). The CDR3 here is CASSLGDRKREKLFF. CDR3 DNA sequence: TGTGCCAGCAGCTTGGGGGACAGGAAACGTGAAAAACTGTTTTTT.

The chain uses TRBV11-2 and TRBJ2-5, with TRBD1 as a possible D gene (6 bases). Trimming stripped 5 bases from V and 5 bases from J, with 15 bases between. The CDR3 is 14 amino acids. Per germline, CDR1 SGHAT and CDR2 FQNNGV. CDR3 sequence: CASSLAGASETQYF. Here the CDR3 DNA reads TGTGCCAGCAGCCTAGCAGGGGCTTCGGAGACCCAGTACTTC.

This clone was seen once. The V gene is TRBV5-1, the J gene TRBJ2-2, with 11 nucleotides matching TRBD1. The V gene end was trimmed by 4 bases and the J gene end by 5 bases; junction bases not matched to a gene: 4. The CDR3 extends over 15 amino acids. In germline, CDR1 is SGHRS, CDR2 YFSETQ. The CDR3: CASSPRDRGTGELFF. The CDR3 nucleotides read TGCGCCAGCAGCCCCCGGGACAGGGGGACCGGGGAGCTGTTTTTT.

V and J are TRBV5-8 and TRBJ2-1; TRBD2 matches 8 bases. The germline CDR1 and CDR2 sequences are SGHTS and YDEGEE. Trimming cost V 2 bases and J 5 bases; bases outside gene matches: 9. This CDR3 region has 16 residues. The CDR3 is CASSLRGGTRHNEQFF. The CDR3 DNA is TGTGCCAGCAGCTTACGGGGGGGTACAAGACACAATGAGCAGTTCTTC.

This chain joins TRBV18 and TRBJ2-5, with TRBD2 identical over 8 bases. Trimming cost V 2 bases and J 5 bases; bases outside gene matches: 4. CDR3 size: 14 residues. Germline values: CDR1 KGHSH, CDR2 LQKENI. CDR3 sequence reads: CASSPGLAGETQYF. The DNA for the CDR3 is TGTGCCAGCTCACCAGGACTAGCCGGCGAGACCCAGTACTTC.

The chain carries TRBV7-9 and TRBJ2-7; the D gene is possibly TRBD2 (5 bases). The CDR3 length is 14 residues. CDR1 is SEHNR and CDR2 is FQNEAQ in the germline V gene (reference sequence). V lost 6 bases to trimming and J lost 2 bases, with 14 bases between them. CDR3 in amino acids: CASRRGSLPYEQYF. The CDR3 coding sequence is TGTGCCAGCAGACGAGGGTCCCTACCCTACGAGCAGTACTTC.

This chain uses TRBV5-1 with TRBJ2-5; tentatively, D is TRBD2 (5 bases). This CDR3 region has 15 residues. In germline, CDR1 is SGHRS, CDR2 YFSETQ. Trimming shortened V by 4 bases and J by 1 base, and 14 bases separated the two germline ends. CDR3 protein: CASSAMAGRQETQYF. CDR3 nucleotides: TGCGCCAGCAGCGCAATGGCGGGCCGCCAAGAGACCCAGTACTTC.

The rearrangement links TRBV27 to TRBJ2-7, with a weak D call TRBD2 (6 bases). The V and J ends lost 6 bases and 1 base respectively, with 7 bases between them. Germline CDR1 is MNHEY and CDR2 is SMNVEV (reference sequence). There are 12 residues in the CDR3. The CDR3 here is CASSGGSYEQYF. Here the CDR3 DNA reads TGTGCCAGCAGCGGGGGATCCTACGAGCAGTACTTC.